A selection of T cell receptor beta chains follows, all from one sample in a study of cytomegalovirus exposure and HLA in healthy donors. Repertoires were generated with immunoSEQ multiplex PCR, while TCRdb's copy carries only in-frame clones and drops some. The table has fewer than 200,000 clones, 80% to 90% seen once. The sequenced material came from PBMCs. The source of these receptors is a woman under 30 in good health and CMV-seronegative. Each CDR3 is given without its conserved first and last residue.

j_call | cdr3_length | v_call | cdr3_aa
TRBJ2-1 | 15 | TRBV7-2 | ASSKGAGGPLSDEQF
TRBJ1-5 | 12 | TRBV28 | ASSLEQGNQPQH
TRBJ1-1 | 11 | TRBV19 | ASTSQRNTEAF
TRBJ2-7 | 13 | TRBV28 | ASSWRVRRKYEQY
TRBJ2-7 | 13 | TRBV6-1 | ASSEGQGSPYEQY
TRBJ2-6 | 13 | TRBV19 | ASSRRFSGANVLT
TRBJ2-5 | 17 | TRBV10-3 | AISAKGTSGPLGSETQY
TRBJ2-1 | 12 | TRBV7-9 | ASSLVGRNDEQF
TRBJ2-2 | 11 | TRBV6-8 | ASSLLRAGELF
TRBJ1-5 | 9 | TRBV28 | ASSLQGPQH